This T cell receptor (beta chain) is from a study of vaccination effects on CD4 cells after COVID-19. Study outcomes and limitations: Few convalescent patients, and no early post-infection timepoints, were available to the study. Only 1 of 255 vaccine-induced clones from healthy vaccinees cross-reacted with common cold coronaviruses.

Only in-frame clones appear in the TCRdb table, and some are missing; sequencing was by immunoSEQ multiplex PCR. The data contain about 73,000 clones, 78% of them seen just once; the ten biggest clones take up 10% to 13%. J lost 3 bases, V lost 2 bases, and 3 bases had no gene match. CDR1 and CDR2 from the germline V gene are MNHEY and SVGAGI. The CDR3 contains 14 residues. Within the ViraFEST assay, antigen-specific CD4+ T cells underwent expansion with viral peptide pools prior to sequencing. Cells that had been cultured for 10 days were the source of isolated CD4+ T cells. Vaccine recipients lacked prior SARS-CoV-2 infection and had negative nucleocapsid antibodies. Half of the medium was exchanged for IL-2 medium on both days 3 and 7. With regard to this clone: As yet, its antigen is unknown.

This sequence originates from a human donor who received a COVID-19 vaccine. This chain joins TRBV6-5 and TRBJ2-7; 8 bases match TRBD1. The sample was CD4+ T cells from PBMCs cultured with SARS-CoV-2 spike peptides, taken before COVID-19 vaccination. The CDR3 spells CASSYGGQVYEQYV. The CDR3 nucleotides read TGTGCCAGCAGTTACGGGGGACAGGTCTACGAGCAGTACGTC.